The 10 T cell receptor beta chains given below trace back to one sample, sequenced in a study of cytomegalovirus exposure and HLA in healthy donors. With 60 Vbeta and 13 Jbeta primers, the PCR was carried out. The protocol was immunoSEQ multiplex PCR, while the TCRdb copy is restricted to in-frame clones and leaves out a portion. The table records about 160,000 clones, less than 85% of them present only once. Specimen: PBMCs. These receptor sequences come from a man between 40 and 49 years old in good health and CMV-seronegative.

The chain combines TRBV2 with TRBJ1-2, with D tentatively TRBD1 (5 bases). CDR1 is SNHLY and CDR2 is FYNNEI in the germline V gene. Deletions cut 6 bases from V and 6 bases from J, with 14 bases between. This CDR3 is 13 amino acids long. The CDR3 DNA sequence: TGTGCCAGCAGGGGGTCAGGGAACGATGGCTACACCTTC. Encoded protein: CASRGSGNDGYTF.

This clone was seen more than once but under ten times. For the CDR3, the DNA is TGTGCCAGCAGGGACACTAACTATGGCTACACCTTC. It translates to CASRDTNYGYTF. The rearrangement joins TRBV6-5 to TRBJ1-2; D is possibly TRBD1 (5 bases). Trimming removed 6 bases at V and 0 bases at J, with 5 bases between. Per the germline V gene, CDR1 is MNHEY and CDR2 is SVGAGI. The CDR3 length is 12 residues.

The chain couples TRBV5-1 to TRBJ2-5, with a tentative D call TRBD1 (6 bases). The better agreement between TRBJ2-7 and the DNA end casts doubt on the J call. The CDR3 has 14 amino acids. CDR1 and CDR2 (germline): SGHRS, YFSETQ. This chain's CDR3 is CASSSQGPRNEQYF. In DNA, the CDR3 is TGCGCCAGCAGCTCACAGGGCCCGAGGAACGAGCAGTACTTC.

The V and J genes are TRBV6-1 and TRBJ1-6, with TRBD1 matching over 7 bases. This CDR3 is built from 14 residues. Losses at the gene ends were 7 bases for V and 7 bases for J; bases not matched to a gene: 7. CDR1 MNHNS and CDR2 SASEGT come from the germline V gene. The CDR3 protein is CASTRQGRNSPLHF. The DNA for the CDR3 is TGTGCCAGCACTAGACAGGGTAGGAATTCACCCCTCCACTTT.

The chain employs TRBV28 and TRBJ1-1; D possibly corresponds to TRBD1 (5 bases). This CDR3 has 12 amino acids. Germline CDR1 reads MDHEN; CDR2 reads SYDVKM. Trimming stripped 8 bases from V and 5 bases from J, with 12 bases between. CDR3 sequence: CASLIRGTEAFF. The DNA of the CDR3 is TGTGCCAGCCTCATACGGGGGACTGAAGCTTTCTTT.

The chain is built from TRBV7-9 and TRBJ2-3, with 11 bases matching TRBD2. The J segment lost 2 bases and the V segment lost 1 base, leaving 2 bases of the junction unmatched. Germline values: CDR1 SEHNR, CDR2 FQNEAQ (reference sequence). CDR3 length: 16 amino acids. CDR3 sequence (DNA): TGTGCCAGCAGCTTAGTAGCGGGGGGGTTCACAGATACGCAGTATTTT. This sequence encodes CASSLVAGGFTDTQYF.

The gene calls are TRBV5-8 and TRBJ2-1; no clear D. Germline CDR1 SGHTS, CDR2 YDEGEE. V was clipped by 2 bases and J by 8 bases, with 11 bases between them. The CDR3 has 13 residues. The CDR3 loop is CASSLLRGDEQFF. DNA of the CDR3: TGTGCCAGCAGCTTATTAAGAGGAGATGAGCAGTTCTTC.

The rearrangement links TRBV19 to TRBJ1-2; TRBD1 agrees at 7 bases. Germline CDR1 and CDR2: LNHDA and SQIVND (reference sequence). The CDR3 has 15 residues. The V segment lost 4 bases and the J segment 5 bases; nucleotides outside the gene matches: 10. The chain's CDR3 is CASSTPGTADYGYTF. The DNA of the CDR3 is TGTGCCAGTAGTACCCCCGGGACAGCTGATTATGGCTACACCTTC.

This chain connects TRBV5-1 to TRBJ2-3; D gene unclear. Per germline, CDR1 SGHRS and CDR2 YFSETQ. This CDR3 comprises 15 residues. With 0 bases removed from V and 1 base from J, the gap between germline ends came to 9 bases. Here the CDR3 DNA reads TGCGCCAGCAGCTTGGCCGATTCGGGCACAGATACGCAGTATTTT. It specifies CASSLADSGTDTQYF.

This clone was observed a single time. This chain links TRBV2 with TRBJ2-5; 8 nucleotides line up with TRBD1. CDR1 SNHLY and CDR2 FYNNEI come from the germline V gene. The length of the CDR3 is 14 residues. The ends lost 2 bases at V and 6 bases at J; junction bases unmatched: 5. This chain's CDR3 is CASSELTGEQTQYF. CDR3 in DNA: TGTGCCAGCAGTGAACTGACAGGGGAACAGACCCAGTACTTC.